These T cell receptor beta chains were read from a single sample in a study of OX40 agonist ivuxolimab in advanced cancers. Sequenced by immunoSEQ multiplex PCR; TCRdb stores in-frame clones only, minus some. The table lists under 100,000 clones, around 92% of them singletons. Material: CD4+ or CD8+ T cells sorted from blood, obtained in a trial of the OX40 agonist ivuxolimab. All receptors come from an adult with an advanced solid tumor such as melanoma, head and neck, liver or kidney cancer. Each CDR3 is given with its conserved first and last residue. Each record gives: D gene, clone size, CDR3 length, J gene, V gene, CDR3 DNA, CDR3 protein. D genes are given only for firm matches. The size of a clone is reported for some rows only, either as once, few or many, or as a class for expanded clones.

. once 15 TRBJ1-3 TRBV6-1 TGTGCCAGCAGCGGTTACAAGAGCTCTGGAAACACCATATATTTT CASSGYKSSGNTIYF
TRBD2 few 16 TRBJ2-1 TRBV10-3 TGTGCCATCAGTGAGTCTGCTAGCGGGAGGGGGAATGAGCAGTTCTTC CAISESASGRGNEQFF
TRBD2 . 17 TRBJ2-2 TRBV12-5 TGTGCTAGTGGTTTTCTTTTAGCGGGAGAGGGGACCGGGGAGCTGTTTTTT CASGFLLAGEGTGELFF
. . 13 TRBJ1-4 TRBV7-9 TGTGCCAGCAGCTTCATTCTACAAAAAAAACTGTTTTTT CASSFILQKKLFF
. . 14 TRBJ2-3 TRBV7-2 TGTGCCAGCAGCTTAGGGACTTCCTCCTCCACGCAGTATTTT CASSLGTSSSTQYF
. . 15 TRBJ1-3 TRBV28 TGTGCCAGCAGTTTATTGGCGGGGGCTGGAAACACCATATATTTT CASSLLAGAGNTIYF
. once 12 TRBJ2-2 TRBV30 TGTGCCTGGAGCTCCGGAGGGAGGGAGCTGTTTTTT CAWSSGGRELFF
TRBD2 . 14 TRBJ2-1 TRBV30 TGTGCCTGGAGTGTAGGTCTAGCGGGAGTGGAACAGTTCTTC CAWSVGLAGVEQFF
. . 13 TRBJ2-1 TRBV4-2 TGTGCCAGCAGCCAAGATTACGGGGCTGAGCAGTTCTTC CASSQDYGAEQFF
. . 15 TRBJ1-5 TRBV4-1 TGCGCCAGCAGCCGGGTTTGGACACGTCGTCCGCCCCAGCATTTT CASSRVWTRRPPQHF
. . 15 TRBJ2-7 TRBV19 TGTGCCAGTAGTATAGATCTCCAGACCTCCTACGAGCAGTACTTC CASSIDLQTSYEQYF
. . 12 TRBJ1-5 TRBV28 TGTGCCAGCAACCCTTATCTTCAGCCCCAGCATTTT CASNPYLQPQHF